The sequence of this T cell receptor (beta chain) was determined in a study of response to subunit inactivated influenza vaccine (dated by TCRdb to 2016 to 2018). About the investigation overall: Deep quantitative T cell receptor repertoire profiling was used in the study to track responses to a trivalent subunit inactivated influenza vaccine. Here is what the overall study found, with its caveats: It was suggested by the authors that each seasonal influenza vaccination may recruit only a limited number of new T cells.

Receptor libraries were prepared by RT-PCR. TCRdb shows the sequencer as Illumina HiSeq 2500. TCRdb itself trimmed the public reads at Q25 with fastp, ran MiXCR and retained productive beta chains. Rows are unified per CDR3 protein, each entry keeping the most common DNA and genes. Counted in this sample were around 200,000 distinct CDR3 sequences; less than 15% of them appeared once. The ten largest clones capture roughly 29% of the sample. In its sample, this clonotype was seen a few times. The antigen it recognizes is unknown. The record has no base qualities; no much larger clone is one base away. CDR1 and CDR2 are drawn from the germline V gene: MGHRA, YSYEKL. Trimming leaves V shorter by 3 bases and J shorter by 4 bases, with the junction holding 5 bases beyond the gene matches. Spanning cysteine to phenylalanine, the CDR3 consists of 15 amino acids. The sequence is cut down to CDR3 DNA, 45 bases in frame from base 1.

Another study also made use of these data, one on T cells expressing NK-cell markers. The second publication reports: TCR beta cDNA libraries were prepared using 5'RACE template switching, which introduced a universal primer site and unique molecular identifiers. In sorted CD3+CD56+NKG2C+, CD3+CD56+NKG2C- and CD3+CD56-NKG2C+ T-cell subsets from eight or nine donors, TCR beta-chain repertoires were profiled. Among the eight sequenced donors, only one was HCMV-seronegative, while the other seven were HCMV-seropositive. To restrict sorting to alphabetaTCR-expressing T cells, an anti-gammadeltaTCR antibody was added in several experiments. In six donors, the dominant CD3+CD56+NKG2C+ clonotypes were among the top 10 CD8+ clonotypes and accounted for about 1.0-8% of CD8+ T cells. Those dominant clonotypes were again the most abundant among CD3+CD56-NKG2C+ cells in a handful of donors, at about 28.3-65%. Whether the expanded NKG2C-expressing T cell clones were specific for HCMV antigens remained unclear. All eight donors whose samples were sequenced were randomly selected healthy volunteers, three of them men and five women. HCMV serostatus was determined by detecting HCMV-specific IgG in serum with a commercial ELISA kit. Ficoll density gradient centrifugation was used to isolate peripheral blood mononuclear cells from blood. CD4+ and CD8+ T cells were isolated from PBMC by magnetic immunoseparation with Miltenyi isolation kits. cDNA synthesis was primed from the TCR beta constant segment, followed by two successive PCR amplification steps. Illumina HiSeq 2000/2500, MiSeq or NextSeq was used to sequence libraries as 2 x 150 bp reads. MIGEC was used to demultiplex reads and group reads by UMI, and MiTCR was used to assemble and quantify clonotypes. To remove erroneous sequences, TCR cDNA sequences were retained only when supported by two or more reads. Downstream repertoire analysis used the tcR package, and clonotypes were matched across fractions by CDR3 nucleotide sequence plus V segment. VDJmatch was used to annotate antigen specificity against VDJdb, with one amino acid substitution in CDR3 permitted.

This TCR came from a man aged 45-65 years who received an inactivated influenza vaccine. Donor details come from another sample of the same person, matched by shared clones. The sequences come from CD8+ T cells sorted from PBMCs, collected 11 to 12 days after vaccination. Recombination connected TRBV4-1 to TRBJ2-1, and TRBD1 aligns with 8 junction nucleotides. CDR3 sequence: CASSQGQALYNEQFF. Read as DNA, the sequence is TGCGCCAGCAGCCAGGGACAGGCCCTATACAATGAGCAGTTCTTC.